Each of the 13 T cell receptor beta chains below was sequenced from the same sample in a study of memory CD4+ T cells and cytomegalovirus serostatus. Sequencing used immunoSEQ multiplex PCR; TCRdb keeps in-frame clones, though not all of them. Here the sample spans about 44,000 clones, less than 85% being singletons. The sort gate was single viable CD3+CD4+CD8-CD45RO+ cells for memory CD4+ T cells. Sequenced: memory CD4+ T cells from blood. Receptor source: an adult in good health and CMV-seronegative.

This clone has a handful of counts. This sequence joins TRBV2 and TRBJ1-2; a possible D gene is TRBD1 (5 bases). CDR1 SNHLY and CDR2 FYNNEI come from the germline V gene. This CDR3 region has 13 residues. V shed 1 base and J shed 10 bases, with 13 bases lying between them. The CDR3 sequence: CASSEGIWGDYTF. CDR3 nucleotide sequence: TGTGCCAGCAGTGAAGGGATCTGGGGGGACTACACCTTC. Drawing the rest from reference TRBV2 and TRBJ1-2, the complete variable domain is EPEVTQTPSHQVTQMGQEVILRCVPISNHLYFYWYRQILGQKVEFLVSFYNNEISEKSEIFDDQFSVERPDGSNFTLKIRSTKLEDSAMYFCASSEGIWGDYTFGSGTRLTVV.

The chain joins TRBV28 to TRBJ2-2, with a possible D match to TRBD2 (5 bases). Trimming took 4 bases from V and 1 from J, leaving 10 bases between them. The CDR3 is 15 residues long. Germline V gene sequence: CDR1 MDHEN, CDR2 SYDVKM. The CDR3 region is CASSSGWVNTGELFF. The CDR3 region has the DNA TGTGCCAGCAGTTCGGGGTGGGTGAACACCGGGGAGCTGTTTTTT.

The chain carries TRBV7-3 and TRBJ2-3; 9 bases align to TRBD2. This CDR3 has 17 amino acids. V dropped 4 bases and J dropped 0; count of bases not matched to a gene: 8. Germline CDR1 SGHTA, CDR2 FQGTGA. This chain's CDR3 is CASSSPSGVSSTDTQYF. As DNA, the CDR3 is TGTGCCAGCAGCTCGCCTAGCGGGGTCTCTAGCACAGATACGCAGTATTTT.

In this sample, this clone is medium-sized. Distinct nucleotide sequences in the sample also encode this CDR3. The chain employs TRBV7-3 and TRBJ2-1; D perhaps matches TRBD2 (5 bases). There are 14 residues in the CDR3. V gave up 1 base and J gave up 6 bases, with 10 bases separating them. Germline lookup yields CDR1 SGHTA and CDR2 FQGTGA. The CDR3 loop is CASSLSSSGNEQFF. CDR3 DNA sequence: TGTGCCAGCAGCTTAAGCTCCAGCGGCAATGAGCAGTTCTTC.

The rearrangement joins TRBV5-1 to TRBJ1-2, with D perhaps matching TRBD1 (6 bases). Trimming removed 1 base at V and 6 bases at J, with 13 bases between. The germline V gene encodes CDR1 SGHRS and CDR2 YFSETQ. CDR3 length: 14 residues. CDR3 in amino acids: CASSLRGGPDGYTF. The DNA for the CDR3 is TGCGCCAGCAGCTTGCGAGGGGGGCCGGATGGCTACACCTTC. Complete variable domain (other parts from reference TRBV5-1 and TRBJ1-2): KAGVTQTPRYLIKTRGQQVTLSCSPISGHRSVSWYQQTPGQGLQFLFEYFSETQRNKGNFPGRFSGRQFSNSRSEMNVSTLELGDSALYLCASSLRGGPDGYTFGSGTRLTVV.

Here the CDR3 reads CASSYSKGPTDTQYF. CDR3 DNA: TGTGCCAGCAGTTACTCGAAGGGACCCACAGATACGCAGTATTTT. V is TRBV6-5 and J is TRBJ2-3; D may match TRBD1 or TRBD2 (5 bases each). Between the trimmed V and J ends, which lost 0 bases and 2 bases, there was a span of 9 bases. CDR1 and CDR2 from the germline V gene are MNHEY and SVGAGI. The CDR3 spans 15 residues.

This clone has a single count. The chain carries TRBV28 and TRBJ2-3, with D perhaps TRBD1 (5 bases). Germline CDR1 reads MDHEN; CDR2 reads SYDVKM. Trimming took 8 bases from V and 3 from J, leaving 15 bases between them. The CDR3 runs to 14 residues. CDR3 region: CASEGDSGTDTQYF. DNA for the CDR3: TGTGCCAGCGAAGGGGATAGTGGTACAGATACGCAGTATTTT.

The chain uses TRBV5-1 and TRBJ1-6; 8 bases map to TRBD1. The CDR3 totals 17 residues. Germline CDR1 SGHRS, CDR2 YFSETQ. The V gene end was trimmed by 4 bases and the J gene end by 0 bases; junction bases not matched to a gene: 6. CDR3 amino acids: CASSRGQASSYNSPLHF. The CDR3 bases are TGCGCCAGCAGCCGGGGACAGGCGAGCTCCTATAATTCACCCCTCCACTTT.

The genes are TRBV6-4 and TRBJ2-3, with a possible D match to TRBD2 (6 bases). The CDR3 has 12 residues. From germline, CDR1 is MRHNA and CDR2 SNTAGT. V was shortened by 2 bases and J by 9 bases, with 9 bases between the two germline ends. The CDR3 coding sequence is TGTGCCAGCAGTGACGTTGGGAGGACGCAGTATTTT. Protein sequence: CASSDVGRTQYF.

This clone was seen only once. The V call is TRBV14, the J call TRBJ1-1, with 7 bases that match TRBD1. From germline, CDR1 is SGHDN and CDR2 FVKESK. V dropped 5 bases and J dropped 6; count of bases not matched to a gene: 12. The CDR3 contains 15 residues. The CDR3, as DNA: TGTGCCAGCAGCACCTTGACAGGGAGTGAGGCTGAAGCTTTCTTT. It translates to CASSTLTGSEAEAFF.

The rearrangement joins TRBV20-1 to TRBJ1-2; 7 bases agree with TRBD1. V lost 6 bases, J lost 8 bases, and 6 bases stayed unmatched. The CDR3 has 11 residues. Germline V CDR1 and CDR2: DFQATT, SNEGSKA (reference sequence). The DNA for the CDR3 is TGCAGTGCCCTACAGGGGTCCGGCTACACCTTC. Amino acid sequence: CSALQGSGYTF.

As regards this clone: Relative to the germline gene, one junction end is altered; a read error may explain this. The rearrangement links TRBV5-1 to TRBJ1-3; 7 nucleotides line up with TRBD1. This CDR3 spans 16 amino acids. The V gene's germline CDR1 is SGHRS and CDR2 YFSETQ. CDR3 residues: CAGSPWEGATGNTIYF. The CDR3 nucleotides read TGCGCCGGCAGCCCGTGGGAGGGGGCAACTGGAAACACCATATATTTT.

The chain employs TRBV7-9 and TRBJ2-1; 11 positions match TRBD2. V dropped 3 bases and J dropped 10; count of bases not matched to a gene: 14. This CDR3 spans 17 amino acids. The germline V gene has CDR1 SEHNR and CDR2 FQNEAQ (reference sequence). The CDR3 DNA sequence: TGTGCCAGCAGCTTTTTACTAGCGGGGGTCCCCTTTATGGAGCAGTTCTTC. Its translation is CASSFLLAGVPFMEQFF.